The 7 T cell receptor beta chains in this list originate from one sample, sequenced in a study of blood T cell repertoires in COVID-19. TCRdb's copy holds only in-frame clones and misses some; the assay was immunoSEQ multiplex PCR. The sample has 150,000 to 200,000 clones, 90% seen once. Sequencing was done on a sample of peripheral blood. These receptor sequences come from a man in his 60s with active or convalescent COVID-19.

The genes are TRBV18 and TRBJ1-1; perhaps TRBD1 as D (5 bases). The length of the CDR3 is 13 residues. Between the trimmed V and J ends, which lost 2 bases and 8 bases, there was a span of 12 bases. Per the germline V gene, CDR1 is KGHSH and CDR2 is LQKENI. The CDR3 spells CASSPKRGGEAFF. CDR3 coding DNA: TGTGCCAGCTCACCAAAGCGCGGGGGGGAAGCTTTCTTT.

The chain has TRBV11-3 and TRBJ2-1; D uncertain. CDR1 is SGHNT and CDR2 is YENEEA in the germline V gene. The CDR3 is 17 amino acids. V lost 2 bases to trimming and J lost 0 bases, with 14 bases between them. Here the CDR3 DNA reads TGTGCCAGCAGCTTATCCGAGACACATAGCTCCTACAATGAGCAGTTCTTC. It specifies CASSLSETHSSYNEQFF.

In this sample, this clone turned up once. V gene TRBV5-5 combines with J gene TRBJ1-2; D unclear. V was clipped by 0 bases and J by 4 bases, with 4 bases between them. The germline V gene encodes CDR1 SGHKS and CDR2 YYEKEE (reference sequence). CDR3 size: 12 residues. CDR3 in amino acids: CASSLDFYGYTF. The CDR3 bases are TGTGCCAGCAGCTTGGACTTCTATGGCTACACCTTC.

The rearrangement joins TRBV2 to TRBJ2-1, with TRBD1 as a possible D gene (5 bases). Germline values: CDR1 SNHLY, CDR2 FYNNEI. This CDR3 has 14 residues. V lost 6 bases and J 4 bases, leaving 13 bases between the germline ends. The CDR3 DNA sequence: TGTGCCAGCAGGCAGGGCAGGGATTACAATGAGCAGTTCTTC. Translating gives CASRQGRDYNEQFF.

The V call is TRBV7-2, the J call TRBJ2-1, with a possible D match to TRBD2 (7 bases). Deletions cut 1 base from V and 7 bases from J, with 20 bases between. Looked up from germline, CDR1 is SGHTA and CDR2 is FQGNSA. The CDR3 covers 17 residues. The CDR3 nucleotides are TGTGCCAGCAGCTTAGGCACTTTCGTGGGAGGGGGGAATGAGCAGTTCTTC. Translating gives CASSLGTFVGGGNEQFF.

This chain connects TRBV12-3 or TRBV12-4 to TRBJ1-2; D might be TRBD1 (5 bases). CDR3 length: 13 amino acids. The V end was cut by 10 bases, the J end by 6 bases, with 18 bases between. This CDR3 is CATRRGGSDGYTF. CDR3 in DNA: TGTGCCACTAGACGCGGGGGATCGGATGGCTACACCTTC.

The V gene is TRBV6-5, the J gene TRBJ2-7; 11 bases are a match to TRBD2. J lost 3 bases, V lost 0 bases, and 4 bases had no gene match. This CDR3 is 16 amino acids long. Germline CDR1 MNHEY, CDR2 SVGAGI. The CDR3 loop is CASSYSVAGGYYEQYF. The CDR3 nucleotides are TGTGCCAGCAGTTACTCCGTAGCGGGAGGGTACTACGAGCAGTACTTC.